The sequence of this T cell receptor (beta chain) was determined in a study of technical replicates of blood from a few donors. CDR1 is SGHKS, CDR2 YYEKEE, per germline (reference sequence). The ends were cut back, 2 bases at V and 1 base at J, with 19 bases in the middle. This CDR3 is built from 17 residues. Only in-frame clones appear in the TCRdb table, and some are missing; sequencing was by immunoSEQ multiplex PCR. The sample has about 69,000 clones, over 75% seen once; the top ten hold 4% to 5%. The chain joins TRBV5-5 to TRBJ2-7; D might be TRBD2 (6 bases). The specimen was PBMCs. The origin of this receptor is a human donor in good health. Some clones in this sample may be carry-over from other donors' samples. The CDR3 nucleotides read TGTGCCAGCAGCTTTCGTCCAGCAGCGGAGGGATCCTACGAGCAGTACTTC. Encoded protein: CASSFRPAAEGSYEQYF.